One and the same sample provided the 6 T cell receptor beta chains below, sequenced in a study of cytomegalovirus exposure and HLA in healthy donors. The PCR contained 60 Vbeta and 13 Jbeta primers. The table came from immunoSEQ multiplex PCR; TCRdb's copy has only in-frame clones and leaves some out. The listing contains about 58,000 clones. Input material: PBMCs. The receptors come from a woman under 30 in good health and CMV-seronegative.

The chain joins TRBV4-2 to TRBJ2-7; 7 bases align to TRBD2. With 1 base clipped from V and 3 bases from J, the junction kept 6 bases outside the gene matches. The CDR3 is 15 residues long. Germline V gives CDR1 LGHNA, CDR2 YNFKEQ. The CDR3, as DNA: TGTGCCAGCAGCCAAGCTAGCGGTGAAATCTACGAGCAGTACTTC. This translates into CASSQASGEIYEQYF.

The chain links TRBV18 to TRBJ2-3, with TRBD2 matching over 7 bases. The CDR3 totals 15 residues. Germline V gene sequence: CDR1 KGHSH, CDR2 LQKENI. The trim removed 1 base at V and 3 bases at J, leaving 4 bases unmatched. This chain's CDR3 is CASSPLGSGTDTQYF. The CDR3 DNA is TGTGCCAGCTCACCACTAGGTAGCGGGACAGATACGCAGTATTTT.

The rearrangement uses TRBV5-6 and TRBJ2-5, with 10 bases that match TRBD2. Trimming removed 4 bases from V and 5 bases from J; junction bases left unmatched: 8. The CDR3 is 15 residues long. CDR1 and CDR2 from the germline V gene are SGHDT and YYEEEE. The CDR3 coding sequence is TGTGCCAGCAGCCGCTGGACTAGCGGAAGGGAGACCCAGTACTTC. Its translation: CASSRWTSGRETQYF.

CDR3: CATIGHRNTEAFF. The DNA of the CDR3 is TGTGCCACCATAGGACATCGCAACACTGAAGCTTTCTTT. The chain employs TRBV10-3 and TRBJ1-1, with a tentative D call TRBD1 (5 bases). Trimming took 10 bases from V and 2 from J, leaving 14 bases between them. In germline, CDR1 is ENHRY, CDR2 SYGVKD. There are 13 residues in the CDR3.

CDR3 residues: CASSLAQGYEQYF. In nucleotides, the CDR3 is TGTGCCAGCAGCTTAGCGCAGGGATACGAGCAGTACTTC. J is TRBJ2-7 and V is TRBV7-2, with a tentative D call TRBD1 (5 bases). Germline V lookup: CDR1 SGHTA, CDR2 FQGNSA. V was trimmed by 0 bases and J by 4 bases, leaving 7 bases between them. The CDR3 is 13 residues long.

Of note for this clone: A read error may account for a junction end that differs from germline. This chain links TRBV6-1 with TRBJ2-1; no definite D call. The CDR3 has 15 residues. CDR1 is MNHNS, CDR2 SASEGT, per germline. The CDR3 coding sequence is TGTGCCAGCAGTGAACAGGATCCCTCCGACAATGAGCAGTTCTTC. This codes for CASSEQDPSDNEQFF.